A selection of T cell receptor beta chains follows, all from one sample in a study of blood T cell repertoires in COVID-19. Libraries were prepared by immunoSEQ multiplex PCR; TCRdb keeps only in-frame clonotypes and omits some of them. Of 65,000 to 90,000 clones listed, about 80% are singletons. The material sequenced was peripheral blood. The receptors here all came from a woman aged 55 to 70 with acute or convalescent COVID-19. Each CDR3 is given with its conserved first and last residue. The D gene is left open where the match is weak. The size field is filled for only some rows; it gives once, few, many or a size class.

D: -
size: once
V: TRBV5-1
J: TRBJ2-3
DNA: TGCGCCAGCCGCGGGGGCCGTAACACAGATACGCAGTATTTT
CDR3: CASRGGRNTDTQYF

D: -
size: -
V: TRBV10-1
J: TRBJ2-1
DNA: TGCGCCAGCAGTGAGGGTGGAGGGAATGAGCAGTTCTTC
CDR3: CASSEGGGNEQFF

D: TRBD1
size: once
V: TRBV7-9
J: TRBJ2-2
DNA: TGTGCCAGCAGCTCCCGGACAGGGGGCACCGGGGAGCTGTTTTTT
CDR3: CASSSRTGGTGELFF

D: -
size: few
V: TRBV3-1/TRBV3-2
J: TRBJ2-7
DNA: TGTGCCAGCAGCCATGGGGGCCCCTACGAGCAGTACTTC
CDR3: CASSHGGPYEQYF

D: -
size: few
V: TRBV5-6
J: TRBJ2-3
DNA: TGTGCCAGCAGCTTGGCGAGGGTTGTTACGCAGTATTTT
CDR3: CASSLARVVTQYF

D: TRBD1
size: -
V: TRBV6-4
J: TRBJ1-1
DNA: TGTGCCAGCAGGGGGGACAGGGGCACTGAAGCTTTCTTT
CDR3: CASRGDRGTEAFF

D: -
size: -
V: TRBV21-1
J: TRBJ2-3
DNA: TGTGCCAGCAGCCCGTTGACAGGGGAGTGGGCAGATACGCAGTATTTT
CDR3: CASSPLTGEWADTQYF

D: -
size: -
V: TRBV5-5
J: TRBJ1-1
DNA: TGTGCCAGCAGCTTGGTCAGATTAATGAACACTGAAGCTTTCTTT
CDR3: CASSLVRLMNTEAFF

D: -
size: once
V: TRBV12-3/TRBV12-4
J: TRBJ2-2
DNA: TGTGCCAGCAGGGACATGAACACCGGGGAGCTGTTTTTT
CDR3: CASRDMNTGELFF

D: TRBD1
size: once
V: TRBV5-1
J: TRBJ1-2
DNA: TGCGCCAGCAGCTTGAGCGGACAGGAGCATGGCTACACCTTC
CDR3: CASSLSGQEHGYTF

D: TRBD2
size: -
V: TRBV5-6
J: TRBJ2-1
DNA: TGTGCCAGCAGCCCCCGGACTAGCGGGTCTTACAATGAGCAGTTCTTC
CDR3: CASSPRTSGSYNEQFF

D: TRBD1
size: -
V: TRBV27
J: TRBJ1-2
DNA: TGTGCCAGCAGGGGTGGACAGGGGGCGGGTGGCTACACCTTC
CDR3: CASRGGQGAGGYTF

D: TRBD1
size: -
V: TRBV11-2
J: TRBJ1-2
DNA: TGTGCCAGCAGTTCCGACAGGGATGGCTACACCTTC
CDR3: CASSSDRDGYTF

D: TRBD1
size: -
V: TRBV9
J: TRBJ2-2
DNA: TGTGCCAGCAGCGCAAACCCGCAACACAGGGGGCCCGACACCGGGGAGCTGTTTTTT
CDR3: CASSANPQHRGPDTGELFF

D: TRBD1
size: -
V: TRBV5-1
J: TRBJ1-2
DNA: TGCGCCAGCAGCCCTGGACAGGGGGCCTATGGCTACACCTTC
CDR3: CASSPGQGAYGYTF

D: -
size: -
V: TRBV18
J: TRBJ2-7
DNA: TGTGCCAGCTCACCCGCGAGCTCCTACGAGCAGTACTTC
CDR3: CASSPASSYEQYF

D: TRBD1
size: -
V: TRBV4-2
J: TRBJ2-2
DNA: TGTGCCAGCAGTCTCGACAGGGGGCTCGTCACCGGGGAGCTGTTTTTT
CDR3: CASSLDRGLVTGELFF

D: TRBD1
size: -
V: TRBV6-5
J: TRBJ1-1
DNA: TGTGCCGGGAACAGGGGGCAAGGCACTGAAGCTTTCTTT
CDR3: CAGNRGQGTEAFF

D: TRBD2
size: -
V: TRBV5-1
J: TRBJ2-1
DNA: TGCGCCAGCAGCTCTAGCGGGGGGGCTTATGAGCAGTTCTTC
CDR3: CASSSSGGAYEQFF

D: TRBD1
size: -
V: TRBV19
J: TRBJ1-1
DNA: TGTGCCAGTAGTACCCGGACAGGGGGCCCTGAAGCTTTCTTT
CDR3: CASSTRTGGPEAFF

D: -
size: -
V: TRBV5-1
J: TRBJ1-1
DNA: TGCGCCAGCAGCCCACAGGGTGGGAAAACTGAAGCTTTCTTT
CDR3: CASSPQGGKTEAFF

D: -
size: -
V: TRBV11-2
J: TRBJ1-2
DNA: TGTGCCAGCAGCTTAACCCCGGGGGGGAACTATGGCTACACCTTC
CDR3: CASSLTPGGNYGYTF

D: TRBD2
size: -
V: TRBV13
J: TRBJ2-1
DNA: TGTGCCAGCAGAGGGACTAGCGGGAGCTCCTACAATGAGCAGTTCTTC
CDR3: CASRGTSGSSYNEQFF

D: -
size: -
V: TRBV3-1/TRBV3-2
J: TRBJ1-1
DNA: TGTGCCAGCAGCCAACAGGCTAACACTGAAGCTTTCTTT
CDR3: CASSQQANTEAFF

D: TRBD1
size: -
V: TRBV30
J: TRBJ1-3
DNA: TGTGCCTGGATCAGGGGGGAGCACACCATATATTTT
CDR3: CAWIRGEHTIYF

D: -
size: -
V: TRBV19
J: TRBJ2-2
DNA: TGTGCCAGTAGTATTATCGGGGAGCTGTTTTTT
CDR3: CASSIIGELFF

D: -
size: -
V: TRBV7-3
J: TRBJ2-2
DNA: TGTGCCAGCAGCTTGGTTCTGGGCGGGCACGGGGAGCTGTTTTTT
CDR3: CASSLVLGGHGELFF

D: -
size: -
V: TRBV4-1
J: TRBJ1-3
DNA: TGCGCCAGCAGCCAAGATGCCACAGAATCCTCTGGAAACACCATATATTTT
CDR3: CASSQDATESSGNTIYF

D: TRBD1
size: few
V: TRBV12-3/TRBV12-4
J: TRBJ1-4
DNA: TGTGCCAGCAGTTTTGGACAGGGTGAAAAACTGTTTTTT
CDR3: CASSFGQGEKLFF

D: TRBD2
size: -
V: TRBV5-4
J: TRBJ2-1
DNA: TGTGCCAGCAGCGTAATAGCGGGGAATGAGCAGTTCTTC
CDR3: CASSVIAGNEQFF

D: -
size: -
V: TRBV7-8
J: TRBJ1-1
DNA: TGTGCCAGCAGCTTAAAAAGGACGGGGGACACTGAAGCTTTCTTT
CDR3: CASSLKRTGDTEAFF

D: TRBD1
size: -
V: TRBV5-1
J: TRBJ1-5
DNA: TGCGCCAGCAGCTTAGAGGGGGCGAATAATCAGCCCCAGCATTTT
CDR3: CASSLEGANNQPQHF

D: -
size: once
V: TRBV19
J: TRBJ1-1
DNA: TGTGCCAGTAGTCCTCGACAGCTTAAGAACACTGAAGCTTTCTTT
CDR3: CASSPRQLKNTEAFF

D: -
size: -
V: TRBV6-5
J: TRBJ1-1
DNA: TGTGCCAGCAGTTACGACACCTCTGAAGCTTTCTTT
CDR3: CASSYDTSEAFF

D: -
size: -
V: TRBV5-4
J: TRBJ1-1
DNA: TGTGCCAGCAGCTTTTCGGTGGGTCGGACATTGGACACTGAAGCTTTCTTT
CDR3: CASSFSVGRTLDTEAFF

D: TRBD1
size: -
V: TRBV3-1/TRBV3-2
J: TRBJ1-6
DNA: TGTGCCAGCAGCGAAGCCACAGGGGTGGGATCACCCCTCCACTTT
CDR3: CASSEATGVGSPLHF

D: -
size: -
V: TRBV5-4
J: TRBJ1-1
DNA: TGTGCCAGCAGCTTGGGCCGGGGTAGGCTGAACACTGAAGCTTTCTTT
CDR3: CASSLGRGRLNTEAFF

D: -
size: few
V: TRBV19
J: TRBJ2-5
DNA: TGTGCCAGTAGTACCGGACTGGGGGAGACCCAGTACTTC
CDR3: CASSTGLGETQYF

D: TRBD2
size: -
V: TRBV5-4
J: TRBJ2-2
DNA: TGTGCCAGCAGCCTGGGACTAGACGACACCGGGGAGCTGTTTTTT
CDR3: CASSLGLDDTGELFF

D: TRBD2
size: -
V: TRBV10-2
J: TRBJ2-2
DNA: TGCGCCAGCAAGATTAGCGGGGGGGCGGCCGGGGAGCTGTTTTTT
CDR3: CASKISGGAAGELFF

D: -
size: -
V: TRBV5-8
J: TRBJ2-2
DNA: TGTGCCAGCAGCTTGGCCAGGTCCCAGGGAGGTACCGGGGAGCTGTTTTTT
CDR3: CASSLARSQGGTGELFF

D: -
size: -
V: TRBV7-9
J: TRBJ1-2
DNA: TGTGCCAGCAGCTTCTCGGACTATGGCTACACCTTC
CDR3: CASSFSDYGYTF

D: -
size: -
V: TRBV27
J: TRBJ2-1
DNA: TGTGCCAGCAGTATGTCCAGGGGAACCTACAATGAGCAGTTCTTC
CDR3: CASSMSRGTYNEQFF

D: -
size: -
V: TRBV14
J: TRBJ1-2
DNA: TGTGCCAGCAGCCGCAGGGCTGACTATGGCTACACCTTC
CDR3: CASSRRADYGYTF